This T cell receptor (beta chain) derives from a study of cytomegalovirus exposure and HLA in healthy donors. In the PCR, 60 Vbeta and 13 Jbeta primers were used. The authors' processing: Among the unique TCR beta chains that a later analysis counted, 70 million to 85 million in all, roughly 10 million were shared. Clones were read by immunoSEQ multiplex PCR, and TCRdb kept only the in-frame ones, dropping some. Clone size and the V and J calls come from that table; the DNA yielded D and trimming. The sample lists 95,000 to 150,000 clones; about 81% were seen once. As for this clone: Its matching antigen is unknown.

General study points: Earlier findings revealed that most TCR beta V segments proved productive either about 87% or about 30% of the time. Several of the most significant clusters were apparently associated with common viral pathogens in a later analysis. Some TCR beta chains (about 180 of them) were listed as cytomegalovirus-associated.

This TCR was sampled from a woman aged 25 to 39 in good health and CMV-seronegative. Sequencing input: PBMCs.

CDR3 DNA: TGTGCCAGCAGCCCCCCCGGCGTCGGGATATATGAGCAGTTCTTC. Its translation: CASSPPGVGIYEQFF. V and J are TRBV7-9 and TRBJ2-1; maybe TRBD2 (5 bases). Germline lookup yields CDR1 SEHNR and CDR2 FQNEAQ (reference sequence). The CDR3 is 15 amino acids. V lost 5 bases, J lost 8 bases, and 19 bases lay in between.